This T cell receptor beta chain was documented in a study of T-cell memory formation after mild COVID-19 (dated by TCRdb to the early 2020s). With regard to the full study: TCR sequence clusters from the two donors were found to be largely donor specific. Two young, previously healthy adult volunteers, one female and one male, were included in the cohort. In two donors, T-cell clones that expanded and contracted after mild COVID-19 were followed by sequencing TCRalpha and TCRbeta repertoires longitudinally. Here is what the overall study found, with its caveats: Only a couple of mild cases were covered in the study, and larger cohorts including severe cases with pre-infection samples were considered necessary. The second-wave clones that peaked on day 37 were not confirmed to be SARS-CoV-2 specific. Clones contracting from day 15 to 85 had balanced CD4/CD8 phenotypes, while a second wave expanding from day 15 to 37 was biased towards CD4+. Contracting CD4+ clones were located mainly in the CM and EM memory subsets, whereas CD8+ clones were found to be enriched in EMRA. Some responding clones were detected in pre-infection memory, suggesting pre-existing cross-reactive memory T cells joined the SARS-CoV-2 response.

This clonotype was counted a few times. There is no known antigen for this receptor. Base qualities were left out, and no much larger clone turns up one base away. Ficoll-Paque density gradient centrifugation was the method used to isolate PBMCs. V is reduced by 4 bases and J by 5 bases, leaving a spacing of 18 bases between them. The germline V gene specifies MGHRA as CDR1 and YSYEKL as CDR2. From its cysteine to its phenylalanine, the CDR3 spans 16 amino acids. Just the 48-base CDR3 DNA is kept, in frame starting at base 1. The run used an Illumina NovaSeq 6000. cDNA libraries for TCRalpha and TCRbeta were prepared by 5'RACE using constant-segment primers, with sample barcodes and unique molecular identifiers added. RNA was extracted from every sample with Trizol reagent. The libraries were amplified in two PCR steps, and the second step added a second sample barcode and Illumina TruSeq adapters. Sequencing of the libraries was done on an Illumina NovaSeq, producing 2 x 150 bp paired-end reads. The study's own analysis went as follows. Reads were demultiplexed and collapsed into UMI-guided consensus sequences with migec v1.2.7. Using mixcr v2.1.11, the UMI consensuses were aligned to TRA and TRB V and J templates and assembled into clonotypes. Expanded or contracted clonotypes were those called significant by both edgeR and NoisET, with noise models trained on biological replicates. edgeR calls used a false discovery rate-adjusted p below 0.01 and a log2 fold-change threshold of 1. As an exploratory analysis of dynamics, PCA with hierarchical clustering was applied to max-normalized trajectories of the 1000 most abundant clonotypes. The CD4 or CD8 phenotype of responding clones was assigned using the separately sequenced CD4+ and CD8+ repertoires. TCRdb reanalyzed the raw reads on its own, using fastp at Q25 for trimming and MiXCR for clone calling, and kept in-frame beta chains. All rows with the same CDR3 protein become a single entry with the most common DNA and genes. The V and J calls reflect TCRdb's pipeline rather than the authors' work. The sample yields fewer than 650,000 distinct CDR3 sequences; roughly a sixth were counted once. The ten largest account for roughly 7.7% of the sample.

This clonotype was sampled from an adult woman who had mild COVID-19 (a few samples of this study predate the infection). The sample titles of this study are shuffled in the database, so cell type and time point are left out; the donor was told from shared clones. Sequences were obtained from PBMCs or a T cell subset sorted from them (not recorded which). The rearrangement joined TRBV4-1 to TRBJ2-1; the D segment could be TRBD2, given 6 matching bases. The DNA sequence follows: TGCGCCAGCAGCCGCAACTCGGGACTCGGAGACAATGAGCAGTTCTTC. Its coded protein is CASSRNSGLGDNEQFF.